This T cell receptor beta chain was sequenced during a study of radiotherapy plus CTLA-4 blockade in lung cancer. Whole-study findings and limits: Tumor-origin TCR clones grew in blood after radiotherapy plus ipilimumab.

Germline CDR1 SNHLY, CDR2 FYNNEI. The V end lost 3 bases, the J end lost 4 bases, and 6 bases lay between the germline ends. There are 12 residues in the CDR3. Notes on this clone: Its antigen is as yet unknown.

Sequencing used immunoSEQ multiplex PCR; TCRdb keeps in-frame clones, though not all of them. The profile covers tens of thousands of clones, with about 71% appearing a single time and approximately 3% taken by the ten largest. Sequencing used peripheral blood, obtained from a patient treated with radiotherapy plus ipilimumab. The sequence was obtained from a human donor with non-small cell lung cancer whose response to radiotherapy plus ipilimumab could not be evaluated. The gene calls are TRBV2 and TRBJ2-5; D is uncertain. This CDR3 reads CASSEAGETQYF. The CDR3 DNA follows: TGTGCCAGCAGTGAGGCAGGAGAGACCCAGTACTTC.